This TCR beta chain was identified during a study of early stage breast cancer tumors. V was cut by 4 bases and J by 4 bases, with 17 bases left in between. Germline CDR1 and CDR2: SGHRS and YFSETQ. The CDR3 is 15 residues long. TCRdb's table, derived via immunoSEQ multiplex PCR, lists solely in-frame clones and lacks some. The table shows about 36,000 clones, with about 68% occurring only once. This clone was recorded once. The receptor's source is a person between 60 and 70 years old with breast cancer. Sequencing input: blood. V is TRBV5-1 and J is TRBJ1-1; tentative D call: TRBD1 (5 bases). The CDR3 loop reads CASSKGRGESTEAFF. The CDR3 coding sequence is TGCGCCAGCAGCAAGGGTCGGGGGGAGAGCACTGAAGCTTTCTTT.